The 19 T cell receptor beta chains given below trace back to one sample, sequenced in a study of CXCR3-negative and CXCR3-positive naive CD8 T cells. The TRB cDNA libraries were prepared by 5' RACE with UMI labels. No DNA is given; TCRdb re-called the 5' RACE reads and lists each CDR3 protein once. Its table records 43,000 or so distinct CDR3 sequences. Sequencing was performed on naive CXCR3- CD8+ T cells from blood. Subset meaning: CD45RO-CCR7+CD27+CD95- naive CD8+ T cells lacking CXCR3 (TNR3-). Every receptor here comes from a human donor in good health. Some clones in this sample may be carry-over from other donors' samples.

The chain links TRBV7-8 to TRBJ2-7; there is no DNA to check the TCRdb D call of TRBD2. The germline V gene encodes CDR1 SGHVS and CDR2 FQNEAQ. This CDR3 has 17 residues. The CDR3 sequence: CASSLGLAGGMVYEQYF.

The genes are TRBV7-9 and TRBJ2-3; with no DNA, the TCRdb D assignment of TRBD2 cannot be verified. Germline CDR1 is SEHNR and CDR2 is FQNEAQ (reference sequence). There are 16 residues in the CDR3. The CDR3 here is CASSWQTSGIVDTQYF.

The genes are TRBV9 and TRBJ2-1; the TCRdb call, TRBD2, lacks DNA for checking. This CDR3 spans 15 amino acids. Germline assignment: CDR1 SGDLS and CDR2 YYNGEE. The CDR3 loop reads CASSVSSAGYNEQFF.

The chain combines TRBV5-1 with TRBJ2-1; no DNA is available, so the TRBD1 call from TCRdb remains unchecked. CDR3 length: 16 residues. CDR1 SGHRS and CDR2 YFSETQ come from the germline V gene. This chain's CDR3 is CASSLVGQGEYNEQFF.

This chain links TRBV19 with TRBJ2-1; as DNA is missing, the TRBD1 call by TCRdb cannot be tested. From germline, CDR1 is LNHDA and CDR2 SQIVND (reference sequence). This CDR3 has 13 amino acids. CDR3: CASRAGGYNEQFF.

This chain's CDR3 is CASSISWGSEAFF. J is TRBJ1-1 and V is TRBV19. The CDR3 spans 13 residues. Germline CDR1 is LNHDA and CDR2 is SQIVND (reference sequence).

This chain's CDR3 is CASSETSYEQYF. V and J are TRBV2 and TRBJ2-7. Germline lookup yields CDR1 SNHLY and CDR2 FYNNEI. There are 12 residues in the CDR3. The variable domain in full, with the rest retrieved from reference TRBV2 and TRBJ2-7, is EPEVTQTPSHQVTQMGQEVILRCVPISNHLYFYWYRQILGQKVEFLVSFYNNEISEKSEIFDDQFSVERPDGSNFTLKIRSTKLEDSAMYFCASSETSYEQYFGPGTRLTVT.

The CDR3 loop reads CASSYSGEGSYEQYF. The chain links TRBV28 to TRBJ2-7; lacking DNA, the TRBD1 call made by TCRdb goes unchecked. Germline V gene sequence: CDR1 MDHEN, CDR2 SYDVKM. The CDR3 is 15 amino acids.

The rearrangement uses TRBV7-3 and TRBJ1-2; TCRdb's assignment of TRBD1 cannot be checked, as there is no DNA. CDR1 is SGHTA and CDR2 is FQGTGA in the germline V gene. The CDR3 runs 15 residues. CDR3 in amino acids: CASSLSTGSDYGYTF.

The chain combines TRBV7-2 with TRBJ1-6; checking the TCRdb D call of TRBD1 is not possible without DNA. The CDR3 runs to 16 residues. The germline CDR1 and CDR2 sequences are SGHTA and FQGNSA. The CDR3 is CASSVTPGDSNSPLHF.

This chain joins TRBV29-1 and TRBJ2-7; the TCRdb D gene call, TRBD1, has no DNA to confirm it. Germline V gene sequence: CDR1 SQVTM, CDR2 ANQGSEA. The CDR3 spans 12 residues. The CDR3 loop is CSGGEDSYEQYF.

The chain uses TRBV6-5 and TRBJ2-3; there is no DNA to check the TCRdb D call of TRBD1. The CDR3 has 13 amino acids. CDR1 is MNHEY, CDR2 SVGAGI, per germline. CDR3 loop: CASSPIVGGTQYF.

This chain links TRBV14 with TRBJ2-5; the D call of TRBD2 rests on TCRdb alone, since no DNA is present to check it. Germline V gene sequence: CDR1 SGHDN, CDR2 FVKESK. This CDR3 comprises 15 residues. The CDR3: CASSFSGGSQETQYF.

The chain carries TRBV6-2 or TRBV6-3 and TRBJ1-6; TCRdb calls TRBD1, which cannot be checked without DNA. Per the germline V gene, CDR1 is MNHEY and CDR2 is SVGEGT. The CDR3 extends over 16 amino acids. The CDR3 sequence: CASRGTEASKYSPLHF.

The chain combines TRBV19 with TRBJ2-1. The CDR3 is made up of 16 amino acids. Germline V gene sequence: CDR1 LNHDA, CDR2 SQIVND (reference sequence). CDR3 loop: CASTLDRQNSYNEQFF.

V usage is TRBV28 and J usage is TRBJ2-7; TCRdb returns TRBD1, unconfirmable since there is no DNA. The CDR3 totals 14 residues. Germline V gene lookup returns CDR1 MDHEN and CDR2 SYDVKM. The CDR3 region is CASSLWEGAYEQYF.

The chain joins TRBV7-2 to TRBJ2-1; TCRdb reports TRBD1, a call that lacks DNA to check it against. Per the germline V gene, CDR1 is SGHTA and CDR2 is FQGNSA. The CDR3 runs to 14 residues. CDR3 in amino acids: CASSTAGGRYEQFF.

This sequence joins TRBV20-1 and TRBJ1-2. Germline V lookup: CDR1 DFQATT, CDR2 SNEGSKA (reference sequence). The CDR3 spans 15 residues. CDR3 residues: CSAPHNKVANYGYTF.

This clonotype shows up as medium-sized by frequency. The chain has TRBV7-3 and TRBJ2-4; TCRdb reports TRBD2, a call that lacks DNA to check it against. CDR3 length: 15 residues. Germline-derived CDR1 and CDR2 are SGHTA and FQGTGA. The CDR3 sequence: CASSLYGGSGSSQYF.